This T cell receptor beta chain was found in a study of T cells in Graves' hyperthyroidism and ophthalmopathy. Study details: Peripheral blood was collected at initial diagnosis, before any treatment.

Study-level results: Blood samples included most of the expanded thyroid clonotypes exceeding 0.001.

Aged 18 to 65, the patients had hyperthyroidism that was newly diagnosed and had lasted under 2 months. Diagnosing involved the use of clinical symptoms, serum thyroxine and TRAb, thyroid ultrasound and orbital computed tomography. The V and J ends lost 6 bases and 0 bases respectively, with 18 bases between them. The CDR3 is 16 residues long. Looked up from germline, CDR1 is MNHNS and CDR2 is SASEGT. RNA transcripts yielded amplified TCR beta CDR3 regions. RT-PCR in the first round (using the HTBI primer set) targeted the TCR CDR3. MiXCR, applied by TCRdb to the multiplex PCR reads, yields one record per CDR3 protein. The sample yields approximately 430,000 distinct CDR3 sequences, 15% to 19% seen once. This clonotype occurred many times. Antigen specificity is unknown.

The rearrangement links TRBV6-1 to TRBJ2-7; D not certain. The TCR comes from a woman aged 18-35 years with Graves' hyperthyroidism. The sequenced material came from blood. The DNA for the CDR3 is TGTGCCAGCAGCAAGGCCCTGAGCTCTTACTCCTACGAGCAGTACTTC. Amino acids: CASSKALSSYSYEQYF.